These 6 T cell receptor beta chains share one sample of origin, sequenced in a study of Tregs in tolerant kidney transplant recipients. The table came from immunoSEQ multiplex PCR; TCRdb's copy has only in-frame clones and leaves some out. The sample yields 75,000 to 80,000 clones, under 95% seen once. Sequenced here: Tregs from blood, sampled before the transplant. The receptors were sampled from a human donor who received a combined kidney and bone marrow transplant.

The rearrangement joins TRBV30 to TRBJ1-3; D not certain. Germline-derived CDR1 and CDR2 are GTSNPN and SVGIG (reference sequence). V was cut by 4 bases and J by 4 bases, with 17 bases left in between. The CDR3 totals 15 residues. CDR3 residues: CAWTPNVAAGNTIYF. CDR3 nucleotides: TGTGCCTGGACTCCTAACGTAGCGGCAGGAAACACCATATATTTT.

V gene TRBV30 combines with J gene TRBJ2-4; weak D call: TRBD1 (6 bases). V dropped 3 bases and J dropped 6 bases, with 12 bases sitting between them. This CDR3 spans 13 amino acids. Per the germline V gene, CDR1 is GTSNPN and CDR2 is SVGIG (reference sequence). This CDR3 is CAWSIRGPNIQYF. The CDR3 bases are TGTGCCTGGAGCATCAGGGGACCAAACATTCAGTACTTC.

The gene calls are TRBV6-1 and TRBJ1-2; D remains unclear. V gave up 6 bases and J gave up 0 bases, with 11 bases separating them. Germline V gene data show CDR1 as MNHNS and CDR2 as SASEGT. This CDR3 is built from 14 residues. The CDR3 region is CASREGNSNYGYTF. The DNA for the CDR3 is TGTGCCAGCAGGGAGGGCAACTCTAACTATGGCTACACCTTC.

The chain couples TRBV25-1 to TRBJ2-7; D not certain. The CDR3 has 13 amino acids. Germline V gives CDR1 MGHDK, CDR2 SYGVNS. Between the trimmed V and J ends, which lost 0 bases and 5 bases, there was a span of 8 bases. The CDR3 sequence is CASSEYWQDEQYF. The CDR3 DNA is TGTGCCAGCAGTGAATATTGGCAAGACGAGCAGTACTTC.

The chain recombines TRBV4-1 with TRBJ1-2, with D unclear. V was clipped by 4 bases and J by 4 bases, with 10 bases between them. The CDR3 totals 13 residues. Germline V gene sequence: CDR1 MGHRA, CDR2 YSYEKL. The CDR3 sequence is CASSPPLGYGYTF. The CDR3, as DNA: TGCGCCAGCAGCCCCCCTTTGGGCTATGGCTACACCTTC.

The V gene is TRBV6-5, the J gene TRBJ1-6, with D unresolved. The V gene lost 5 bases and the J gene lost 7 bases, with 9 bases spanning the gap. The CDR3 spans 13 residues. CDR1 and CDR2 from the germline V gene are MNHEY and SVGAGI. The chain's CDR3 is CASSPRRNSPLHF. CDR3 nucleotide sequence: TGTGCCAGCAGTCCCCGCCGAAATTCACCCCTCCACTTT.